This TCR beta chain appears in the sequencing data of a study of control samples from healthy donors and cancer patients. The CDR3 has 14 amino acids. The germline V and J ends were trimmed by 8 bases and 1 base, with 11 bases remaining between them. Germline CDR1 is MNHEY and CDR2 is SVGAGI. The assay was immunoSEQ multiplex PCR, and TCRdb's table has in-frame clones only and misses some. Among roughly 170,000 clones, about 94% were seen once, and the ten largest hold about 4%. This chain uses TRBV6-5 with TRBJ2-2; the D is unclear. Sequences were obtained from blood. The source of this sequence is a woman aged 55-70 years in good health. The CDR3 DNA follows: TGTGCCAGCCGACTGCGTGTGAACACCGGGGAGCTGTTTTTT. Its translation: CASRLRVNTGELFF.